This T cell receptor (beta chain) is from a study of blood T cell repertoires in COVID-19 (dated by TCRdb to the early 2020s). About the study as a whole: Samples from collaborators originated in the United States, Italy and Spain and spanned both the acute and convalescent phases of COVID-19. A de-identified subject ID, COVID-19 status, age in years and sex were almost always included in the sample metadata. The repertoires were released in a freely available public database meant as a resource for research on the immune response to SARS-CoV-2. The dataset comprised deeply sampled blood TCRbeta repertoires from subjects exposed to, actively infected with, or recovered from COVID-19. The prospective study material was composed of cDNA or gDNA derived from T cells, B-cell-depleted T cells, or PBMCs. The samples were drawn from the first 160 participants of the ongoing ImmuneRACE study and from 1,254 subjects provided by 6 global collaborators. Where available, HLA class I and class II types were obtained from metadata supplied by the sample provider rather than from assay-based typing.

Turning to this clone: Its antigen is currently not known. No per-base quality is available; no much larger clone lies one base away.

Summary of the overall study and its limitations: How much clinical and demographic metadata was included differed by source and by participant, and the metadata was provided uncurated.

TCRbeta CDR3 regions were amplified from genomic DNA using the immunoSEQ Assay, a bias-controlled multiplex PCR. From the authors' description of their analysis: The number of nucleated cells in each sample was estimated by amplification of reference gene primers within the assay. To quantify the absolute abundance of each unique TCRbeta CDR3 rearrangement, sequence reads were collapsed and filtered. For each sample, productive Simpson clonality was calculated by taking the square root of Simpson's diversity index across productive rearrangements. The source is immuneACCESS, and TCRdb retained only in-frame sequences with V and J called. Part of the clones is not carried over; for the studies checked, unresolved V genes explain less than half of this, and the remainder is unexplained. V, J and clone size were drawn from that table, and D and trimming were deduced from the DNA. The sample table records 250,000 to 300,000 clones; about 91% of these occur just once. 6.9% of the sample comes from the top ten.

A second Seattle source provided samples from volunteer blood donors who had recovered from COVID-19. Whole blood was collected in K2EDTA tubes by collaborating institutions according to the institutions' own protocols. For TCRbeta analysis, collaborators shipped samples as frozen whole blood, isolated PBMCs, or DNA extracted from either of those sample types. The CDR3 measures 14 amino acids from cysteine to phenylalanine. Of the read, only the CDR3 DNA is kept; its 42 bases are in frame from base 1. The junction shows trimming of 2 bases on V and 4 bases on J, plus 12 bases between the germline ends. CDR1 and CDR2, per the germline V gene, are SGHRS and YFSETQ.

This receptor chain uses TRBV5-1 and TRBJ2-5; TRBD1 could be the D gene, as 6 bases match. The clonotype originates from a woman in her twenties or thirties who had recovered from COVID-19. Sequencing used peripheral blood. The DNA reads as follows: TGCGCCAGCAGCTTTACAGGGCAGGGAGAGACCCAGTACTTC. It encodes CASSFTGQGETQYF.